One sample yielded the 2 T cell receptor beta chains listed below, sequenced in a study of cytomegalovirus exposure and HLA in healthy donors. Some clones are missing from TCRdb's copy, which holds only in-frame ones; the method was immunoSEQ multiplex PCR. Of tens of thousands of clones listed, 94% are singletons. Source material: PBMCs. These receptor sequences come from a woman aged 18-29 years in good health and CMV-seronegative.

The V and J genes are TRBV28 and TRBJ1-2; 7 bases map to TRBD1. CDR3 length: 12 residues. In germline, CDR1 is MDHEN, CDR2 SYDVKM. Trimming cost V 5 bases and J 8 bases; bases outside gene matches: 5. Here the CDR3 reads CASSPLTGGYTF. CDR3 sequence (DNA): TGTGCCAGCAGTCCACTGACAGGGGGCTACACCTTC.

The rearrangement uses TRBV4-1 and TRBJ1-4; D not resolved. V lost 2 bases to trimming and J lost 3 bases, with 7 bases between them. The length of the CDR3 is 14 residues. The germline V gene has CDR1 MGHRA and CDR2 YSYEKL. CDR3: CASSQSGANEKLFF. The CDR3 DNA follows: TGCGCCAGCAGCCAATCCGGGGCTAATGAAAAACTGTTTTTT.